This TCR beta chain was sequenced during a study of T cells in Graves' hyperthyroidism and ophthalmopathy (dated by TCRdb to the late 2010s). Some background on the complete study: A discovery cohort of fewer than 110 patients, about 44 with Graves' ophthalmopathy and 57 with stable Graves' hyperthyroidism, was used to find distinguishing TCR V-J signatures. In roughly six Graves' hyperthyroidism patients, the study also compared T-cell repertoires from thyroid tissue with T-cell repertoires from blood. The 95 to 100 discovery patients were randomly divided into training and test sets at a 7:3 ratio. Following sampling, methimazole starting at 30 mg daily was given to hyperthyroidism patients, and high-dose intravenous methylprednisolone was given to ophthalmopathy patients. An independent validation cohort of under 20 hyperthyroidism patients and over 15 patients who later progressed to ophthalmopathy tested prospective prediction of ophthalmopathy. The paper describes TCR Vbeta CDR3 sequencing of about 140 peripheral blood samples, made up of 43 ophthalmopathy patients, roughly 72 hyperthyroidism patients and roughly 17 progressor patients. Here is what the overall study found, with its caveats: No statistical method was used to fix the sample size in advance, and group allocation was not hidden from the investigators. In validation, progression to ophthalmopathy was predicted by the model with 70.59% sensitivity and roughly 72% specificity, a median of approximately 6.5 months before onset. Blood samples also contained most of the expanded thyroid clonotypes (frequency above 0.001), which suggests that blood repertoires may reflect thyroid immune responses. A 13 V-J signature model separated ophthalmopathy from stable hyperthyroidism, with approximately 87% sensitivity and around 84% specificity in cross-validation and 80%/75% in testing.

Ten or more counts support this clonotype. This receptor's antigen is unknown. No quality values exist for individual bases; no much larger clone is one base distant. Stable Graves' hyperthyroidism was defined as the absence of progression to ophthalmopathy over 18 months of follow-up. Hyperthyroidism patients were newly diagnosed, with disease duration under 2 months, and aged 18 to 65 years. The study excluded patients with uncontrolled infections, other autoimmune diseases, pregnancy or lactation. Clinical symptoms, serum thyroxine and TRAb, thyroid ultrasound, and orbital computed tomography formed the basis for the diagnoses. Total RNA was extracted with Trizol reagent, and quality was checked on an Agilent 2100 Bioanalyzer. Amplification of TCR beta CDR3 regions was carried out from RNA transcripts. For the first round of RT-PCR on the TCR CDR3, the HTBI primer set was used together with the Qiagen OneStep RT-PCR kit. A second multiplex PCR round built the libraries, followed by size selection and purification. Sequencing of the libraries was done on an Illumina HiSeq2000 using paired-end 100 bp reads. On the authors' methods: SOAPnuke was used to process the raw data, throwing out any read that contained adapters or uncalled bases, had a mean Phred below 15, or lacked an exact constant-primer or identifier match. High-quality paired reads were merged using COPE v1.2.5, and each unique nucleotide sequence was defined as a clonotype. MiTCR v1.1 was used to align clonotypes to the IMGT TRBV, TRBD and TRBJ reference segments. Only V-J combinations with frequency above 0.0001, covering about 99% of repertoires, were analysed. A TCS score was defined as the ratio of F50 (clonal expansion) to E x V (chaos), with BLOSUM62-based TCRdist applied between CDR3 peptides within each V-J. Welch's t-statistics and random forest reduced around 510 V-J features to around 14, which were used in a naive Bayes classifier (R e1071). The Morisita-Horn index was used to measure how similar the thyroid and blood repertoires were. TCRdb handled the public reads itself, with Q25 trimming in fastp and clone calling in MiXCR, and kept productive beta chains. Duplicate CDR3 protein sequences are folded into a single record with the most common DNA and genes. What appears here as the V and J calls and clone size reflects TCRdb's work, not the paper's. The sample profile shows 500,000 to 600,000 distinct CDR3 sequences; around 45% of them were found once. Clones ranked in the top ten supply about 8.3% of the sample.

The CDR3 measures 14 amino acids from cysteine to phenylalanine. This entry keeps only the CDR3 DNA: 42 bases, framed from base 1. Per the germline V gene (reference sequence), LNHDA is the CDR1 and SQIVND is the CDR2. The trim is 4 bases for V and 8 bases for J, with a gap of 15 bases between the germline ends. The sample comprised peripheral blood or thyroid tissue (not recorded which). This receptor was identified in a woman younger than 35 with Graves' hyperthyroidism. The sequence joins TRBV19 to TRBJ1-3; the D gene assignment is ambiguous. The bases read TGTGCCAGTAGTACCTCCGAGGATGAAGACACCATATATTTT. It codes for CASSTSEDEDTIYF.